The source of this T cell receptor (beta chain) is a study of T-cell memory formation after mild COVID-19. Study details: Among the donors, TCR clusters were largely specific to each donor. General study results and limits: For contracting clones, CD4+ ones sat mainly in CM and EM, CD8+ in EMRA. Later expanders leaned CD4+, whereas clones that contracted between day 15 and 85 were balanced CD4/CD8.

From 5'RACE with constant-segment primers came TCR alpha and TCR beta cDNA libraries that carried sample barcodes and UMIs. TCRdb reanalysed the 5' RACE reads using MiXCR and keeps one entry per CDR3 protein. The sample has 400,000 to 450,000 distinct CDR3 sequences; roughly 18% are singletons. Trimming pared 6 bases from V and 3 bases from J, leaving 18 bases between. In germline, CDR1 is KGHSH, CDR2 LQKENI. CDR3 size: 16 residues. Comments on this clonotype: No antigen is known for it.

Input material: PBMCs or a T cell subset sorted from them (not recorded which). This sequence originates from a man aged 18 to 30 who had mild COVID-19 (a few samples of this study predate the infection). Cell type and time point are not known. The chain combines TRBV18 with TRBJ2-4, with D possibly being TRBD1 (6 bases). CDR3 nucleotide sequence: TGTGCCAGCTCGAAGCCAGGGACACAAGACAAAAACATTCAGTACTTC. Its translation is CASSKPGTQDKNIQYF.